This TCR beta chain was identified in a study of CD8 T cells in ankylosing spondylitis. The CDR3 covers 15 residues. Germline V gene sequence: CDR1 MNHNS, CDR2 SASEGT. The V gene lost 6 bases and the J gene lost 0 bases, with 12 bases spanning the gap. There are a few counts of this clonotype. Its antigen is not identified. Whole-study findings and limits: As reported, disease-linked clones showed significant enrichment in matched ankylosing spondylitis synovial fluid. Ankylosing spondylitis blood appeared to be characterized by a TCR beta motif of roughly eight highly homologous variants. In synovial fluid and blood from reactive arthritis, some motif variants were previously reported.

Library preparation for TCR beta used quantitative 5'-RACE with molecular barcodes. TCRdb reprocessed the 5' RACE reads via MiXCR and lists one record per CDR3 protein. In the table there are around 320,000 distinct CDR3 sequences, more than 20% of which are singletons. This chain links TRBV6-1 with TRBJ1-3; possibly TRBD1 for D (6 bases). Sequencing input: blood, either unsorted or a sorted T cell fraction (not recorded which). The sequence was collected from a female donor with ankylosing spondylitis or in good health (not recorded which). CDR3 nucleotides: TGTGCCAGCAGACTCCAGGACAGCTCTGGAAACACCATATATTTT. Protein product: CASRLQDSSGNTIYF.